This T cell receptor beta chain was retrieved from a study of shared clonotypes between healthy human individuals. Study-wide background: Aged between 18 and 49, the donors were a couple of women and three men.

Details on this clone: The antigen remains unidentified.

The donor cohort consisted entirely of Caucasian adults residing in Nashville, Tennessee. A split of CD4+ cells into CD45RA+ naive and CD45RA-negative memory subsets was performed. The table came from immunoSEQ multiplex PCR; TCRdb's copy has only in-frame clones and leaves some out. The repertoire holds approximately 640,000 clones, with 72% as singletons. The V end was cut by 1 base, the J end by 11 bases, with 12 bases between. The V gene's germline CDR1 is SGHKS and CDR2 YYEKEE (reference sequence). This CDR3 is 12 amino acids long. Study-wide points: Relative to clonotypes present in all four donors, those not shared had lower generation probabilities.

The sequence was obtained from a woman aged 25 to 45 in good health. The sequencing sample was made of memory CD4+ T cells sorted from blood. Indicated subset: CD45RA-negative fraction. This sequence joins TRBV5-5 and TRBJ1-1, with a tentative D call TRBD1 (6 bases). The CDR3 DNA reads TGTGCCAGCAGCTTGTATGGGGGCGCGGCTTTCTTT. Translation: CASSLYGGAAFF.